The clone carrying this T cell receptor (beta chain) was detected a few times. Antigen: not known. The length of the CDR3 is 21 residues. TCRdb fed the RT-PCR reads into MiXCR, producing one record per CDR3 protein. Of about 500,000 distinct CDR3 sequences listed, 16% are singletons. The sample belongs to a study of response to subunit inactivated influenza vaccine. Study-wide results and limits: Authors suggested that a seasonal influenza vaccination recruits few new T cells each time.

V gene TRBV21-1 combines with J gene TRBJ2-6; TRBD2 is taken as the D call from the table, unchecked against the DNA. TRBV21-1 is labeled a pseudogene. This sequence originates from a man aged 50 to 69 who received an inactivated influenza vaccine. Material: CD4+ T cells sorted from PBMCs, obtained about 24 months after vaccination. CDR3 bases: TGTGCCAGCAGCAAACAGAGCCCTCGGACAGAAACCCGTTCTGGGGCCAACGTCCTGACTTTC. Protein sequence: CASSKQSPRTETRSGANVLTF.